This TCR beta chain emerged from a study of shared clonotypes between healthy human individuals. Regarding the study as a whole: Sampling was confined to blood; repertoires within tissues likely differ.

Positively selected for CCR7, the CD45RO-negative cells used as naive CD8 cells excluded terminally differentiated effector memory CD45RA+ cells. From germline, CDR1 is SNHLY and CDR2 FYNNEI. V dropped 3 bases and J dropped 1; count of bases not matched to a gene: 4. CDR3 length: 15 amino acids. As to this clone: Its antigen is undetermined.

The protocol was immunoSEQ multiplex PCR, while the TCRdb copy is restricted to in-frame clones and leaves out a portion. The repertoire has around 640,000 clones, about 96% of them found once; the top ten carry 0.11%. Material for sequencing was naive CD8+ T cells sorted from blood. The chain couples TRBV2 to TRBJ2-3, with 7 bases aligning to TRBD2. The receptor was isolated from a woman aged 25 to 39 in good health. DNA for the CDR3: TGTGCCAGCAGTGAGAGCCTAGCGGGCACAGATACGCAGTATTTT. It specifies CASSESLAGTDTQYF.